The T cell receptor beta chain under discussion was sequenced for a study of shared clonotypes between healthy human individuals. V was cut by 4 bases and J by 0 bases, with 15 bases left in between. Germline lookup yields CDR1 SGDLS and CDR2 YYNGEE. There are 16 residues in the CDR3. Clones were read by immunoSEQ multiplex PCR, and TCRdb kept only the in-frame ones, dropping some. The sample shows fewer than 800,000 clones, 90% to 95% of them seen only once. Naive CD8 populations comprised CD45RO-negative cells positively selected for CCR7, excluding terminally differentiated effector memory CD45RA+ cells. Free of recent acute infections or vaccinations, the donors were healthy HIV-negative adults. A single count supports this clone.

Sample: naive CD8+ T cells sorted from blood. This clonotype was sampled from a man under 40 in good health. V and J are TRBV9 and TRBJ2-3; possibly TRBD1 for D (5 bases). The CDR3 region has the DNA TGTGCCAGCAGCAAAGGGGCGTCTACTAGCACAGATACGCAGTATTTT. This sequence encodes CASSKGASTSTDTQYF.